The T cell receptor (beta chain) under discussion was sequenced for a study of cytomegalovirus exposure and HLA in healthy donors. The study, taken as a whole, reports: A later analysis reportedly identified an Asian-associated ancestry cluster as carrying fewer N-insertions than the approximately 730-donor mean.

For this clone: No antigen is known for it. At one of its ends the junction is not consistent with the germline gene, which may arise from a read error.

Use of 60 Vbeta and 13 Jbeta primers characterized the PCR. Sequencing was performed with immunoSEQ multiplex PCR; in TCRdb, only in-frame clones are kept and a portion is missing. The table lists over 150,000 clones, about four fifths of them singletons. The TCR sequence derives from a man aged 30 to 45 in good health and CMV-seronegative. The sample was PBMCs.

CDR3 loop: CANSMKGAEGNTIYF. Written as DNA, the CDR3 is TGTGCCAATAGTATGAAGGGGGCGGAGGGAAACACCATATATTTT. This sequence joins TRBV19 and TRBJ1-3; the match to TRBD1 covers 7 bases. The V gene's germline CDR1 is LNHDA and CDR2 SQIVND (reference sequence). CDR3 length equals 15 residues.